This T cell receptor (beta chain) was observed in a study of T cells in Graves' hyperthyroidism and ophthalmopathy. The study's findings and limits: Stable hyperthyroidism and ophthalmopathy were separated using 13 V-J signatures.

This clonotype was found many times. The antigen is undetermined. There were TCR beta CDR3 regions amplified from RNA transcripts. The HTBI primer set drove a first-round RT-PCR of the TCR CDR3. One entry per CDR3 protein results from TCRdb running MiXCR on the multiplex PCR reads. The data contain about 270,000 distinct CDR3 sequences, about 25% of them singletons. Used for diagnoses were clinical symptoms, serum thyroxine and TRAb, thyroid ultrasound and orbital computed tomography. This sequence originates from a man in his forties with Graves' hyperthyroidism that later progressed to Graves' ophthalmopathy. Specimen: blood.

The DNA for the CDR3 is TGTGCCAGCAGTACCCGGACTAGCGGGAGTGAGACCCAGTACTTC. As protein: CASSTRTSGSETQYF. The V and J genes are TRBV28 and TRBJ2-5, with TRBD2 identical over 13 bases. Germline assignment: CDR1 MDHEN and CDR2 SYDVKM. V was pared by 5 bases and J by 5 bases, with 5 bases of the junction left unmatched. The CDR3 extends over 15 amino acids. The whole variable domain, filled in from reference TRBV28 and TRBJ2-5, reads DVKVTQSSRYLVKRTGEKVFLECVQDMDHENMFWYRQDPGLGLRLIYFSYDVKMKEKGDIPEGYSVSREKKERFSLILESASTNQTSMYLCASSTRTSGSETQYFGPGTRLLVL.